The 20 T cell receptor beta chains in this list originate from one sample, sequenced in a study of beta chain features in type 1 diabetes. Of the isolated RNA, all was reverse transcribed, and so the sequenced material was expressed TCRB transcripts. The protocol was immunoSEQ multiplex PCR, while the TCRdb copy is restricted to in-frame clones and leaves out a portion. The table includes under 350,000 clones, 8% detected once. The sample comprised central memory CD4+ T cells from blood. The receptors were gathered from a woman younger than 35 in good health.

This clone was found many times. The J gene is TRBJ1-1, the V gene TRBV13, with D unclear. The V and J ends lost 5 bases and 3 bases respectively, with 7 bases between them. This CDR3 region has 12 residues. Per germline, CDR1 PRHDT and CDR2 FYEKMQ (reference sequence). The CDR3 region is CASSKRDTEAFF. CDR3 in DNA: TGTGCCAGCAGCAAGAGGGACACTGAAGCTTTCTTT.

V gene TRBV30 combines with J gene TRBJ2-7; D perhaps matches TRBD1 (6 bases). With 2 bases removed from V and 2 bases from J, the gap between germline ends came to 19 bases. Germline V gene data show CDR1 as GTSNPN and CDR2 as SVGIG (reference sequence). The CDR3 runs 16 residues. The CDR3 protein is CAWSTSGTRRTYEQYF. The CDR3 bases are TGTGCCTGGAGTACTTCCGGGACAAGACGCACCTACGAGCAGTACTTC.

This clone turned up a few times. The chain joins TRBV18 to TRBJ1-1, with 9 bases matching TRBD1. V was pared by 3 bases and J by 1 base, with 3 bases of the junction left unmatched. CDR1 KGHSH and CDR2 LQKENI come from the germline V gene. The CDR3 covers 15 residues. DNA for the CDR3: TGTGCCAGCTCACCGCGGACAGGGGCGAACACTGAAGCTTTCTTT. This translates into CASSPRTGANTEAFF.

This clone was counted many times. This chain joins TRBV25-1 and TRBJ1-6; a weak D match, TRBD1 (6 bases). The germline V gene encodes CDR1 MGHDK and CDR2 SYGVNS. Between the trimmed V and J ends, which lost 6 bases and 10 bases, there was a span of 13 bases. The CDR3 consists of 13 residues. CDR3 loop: CASSQTGQSPLHF. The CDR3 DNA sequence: TGTGCCAGCAGCCAGACAGGTCAATCACCCCTCCACTTT.

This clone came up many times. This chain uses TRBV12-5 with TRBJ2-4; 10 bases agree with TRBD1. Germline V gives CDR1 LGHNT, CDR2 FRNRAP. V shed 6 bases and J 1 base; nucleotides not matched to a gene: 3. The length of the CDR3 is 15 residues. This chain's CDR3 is CASGSDRGAKNIQYF. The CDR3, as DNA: TGTGCTAGTGGATCGGACAGGGGGGCCAAAAACATTCAGTACTTC.

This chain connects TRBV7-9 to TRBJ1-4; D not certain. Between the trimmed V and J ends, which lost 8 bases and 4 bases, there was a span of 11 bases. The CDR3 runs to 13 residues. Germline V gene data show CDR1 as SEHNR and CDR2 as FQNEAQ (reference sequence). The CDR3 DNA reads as TGTGCCAGCGAGACTGGCCTTAATGAAAAACTGTTTTTT. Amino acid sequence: CASETGLNEKLFF.

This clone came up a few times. CDR3 nucleotides: TGTGCCAGCAGTTATTCTTCCGGGAGACGGGACAATGAGCAGTTCTTC. Its protein is CASSYSSGRRDNEQFF. The chain couples TRBV6-5 to TRBJ2-1; D possibly corresponds to TRBD2 (6 bases). Germline-derived CDR1 and CDR2 are MNHEY and SVGAGI. The ends were cut back, 3 bases at V and 5 bases at J, with 17 bases in the middle. The CDR3 length is 16 residues.

CDR3 sequence: CASNFPGNEQFF. In DNA, the CDR3 is TGCGCCAGCAATTTCCCAGGAAATGAGCAGTTCTTC. The rearrangement uses TRBV4-1 and TRBJ2-1; no firm D call. V lost 7 bases to trimming and J lost 7 bases, with 11 bases between them. The CDR3 is made up of 12 amino acids. Per the germline V gene, CDR1 is MGHRA and CDR2 is YSYEKL.

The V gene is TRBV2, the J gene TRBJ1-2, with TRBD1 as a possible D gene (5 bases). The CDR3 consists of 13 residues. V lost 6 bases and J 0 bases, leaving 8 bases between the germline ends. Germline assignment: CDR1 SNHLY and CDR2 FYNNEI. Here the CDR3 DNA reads TGTGCCAGCAGCAGGGAAACTAACTATGGCTACACCTTC. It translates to CASSRETNYGYTF.

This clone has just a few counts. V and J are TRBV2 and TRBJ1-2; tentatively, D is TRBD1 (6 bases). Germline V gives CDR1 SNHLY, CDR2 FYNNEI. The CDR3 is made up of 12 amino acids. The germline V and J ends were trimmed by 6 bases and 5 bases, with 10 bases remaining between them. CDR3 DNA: TGTGCCAGCAGGTCGGGGGCTTATGGCTACACCTTC. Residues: CASRSGAYGYTF.

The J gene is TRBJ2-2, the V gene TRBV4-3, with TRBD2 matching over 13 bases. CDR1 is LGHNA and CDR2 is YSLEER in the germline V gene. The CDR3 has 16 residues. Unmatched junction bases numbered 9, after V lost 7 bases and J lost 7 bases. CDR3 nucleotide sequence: TGCGCCAGCAACAAAGGACTAGCGGGAGACAGCGGGGAGCTGTTTTTT. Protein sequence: CASNKGLAGDSGELFF.

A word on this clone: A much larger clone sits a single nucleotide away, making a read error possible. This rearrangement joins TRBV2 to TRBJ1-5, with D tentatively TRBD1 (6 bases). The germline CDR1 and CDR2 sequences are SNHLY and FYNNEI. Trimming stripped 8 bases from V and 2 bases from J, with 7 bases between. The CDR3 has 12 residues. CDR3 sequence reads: CASAGGNQPQHF. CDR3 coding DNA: TGTGCCAGCGCAGGGGGCAATCAGCCCCAGCATTTT.

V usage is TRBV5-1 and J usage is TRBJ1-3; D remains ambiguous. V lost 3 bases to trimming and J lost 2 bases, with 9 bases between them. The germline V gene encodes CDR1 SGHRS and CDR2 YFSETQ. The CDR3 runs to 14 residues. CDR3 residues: CASSWSTAGNTIYF. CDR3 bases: TGCGCCAGCAGCTGGTCGACGGCTGGAAACACCATATATTTT.

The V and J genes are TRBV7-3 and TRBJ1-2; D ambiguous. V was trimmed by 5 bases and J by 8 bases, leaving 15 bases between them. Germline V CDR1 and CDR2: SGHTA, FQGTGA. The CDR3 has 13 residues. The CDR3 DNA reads TGTGCCAGCAGCCAACAACAGAACACGGGCTACACCTTC. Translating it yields CASSQQQNTGYTF.

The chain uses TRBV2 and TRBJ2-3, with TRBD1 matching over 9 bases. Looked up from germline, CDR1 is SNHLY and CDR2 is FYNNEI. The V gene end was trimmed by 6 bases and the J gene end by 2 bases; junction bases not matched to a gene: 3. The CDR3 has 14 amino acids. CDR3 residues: CASRRDRATDTQYF. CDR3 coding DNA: TGTGCCAGCAGGCGGGACAGGGCCACAGATACGCAGTATTTT.

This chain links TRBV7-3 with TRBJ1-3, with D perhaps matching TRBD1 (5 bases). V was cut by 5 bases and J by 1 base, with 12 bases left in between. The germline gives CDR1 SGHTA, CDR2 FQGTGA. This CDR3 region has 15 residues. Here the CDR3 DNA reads TGTGCCAGCAGCAAGGGACCAGGTTCTGGAAACACCATATATTTT. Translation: CASSKGPGSGNTIYF.

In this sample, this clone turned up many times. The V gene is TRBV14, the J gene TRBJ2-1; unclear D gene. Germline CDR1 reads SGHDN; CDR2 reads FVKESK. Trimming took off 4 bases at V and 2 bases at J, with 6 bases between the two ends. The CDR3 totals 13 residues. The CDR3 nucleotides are TGTGCCAGCAGCCTTGAAACCTACAATGAGCAGTTCTTC. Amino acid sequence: CASSLETYNEQFF.

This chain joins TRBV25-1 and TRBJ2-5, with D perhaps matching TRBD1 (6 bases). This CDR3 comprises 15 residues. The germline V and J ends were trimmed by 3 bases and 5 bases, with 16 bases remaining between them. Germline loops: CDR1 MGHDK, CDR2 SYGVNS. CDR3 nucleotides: TGTGCCAGCAGTGACGCGCGTACAGGGTTGGAGACCCAGTACTTC. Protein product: CASSDARTGLETQYF. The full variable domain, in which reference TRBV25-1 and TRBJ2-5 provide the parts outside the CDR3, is EADIYQTPRYLVIGTGKKITLECSQTMGHDKMYWYQQDPGMELHLIHYSYGVNSTEKGDLSSESTVSRIRTEHFPLTLESARPSHTSQYLCASSDARTGLETQYFGPGTRLLVL.

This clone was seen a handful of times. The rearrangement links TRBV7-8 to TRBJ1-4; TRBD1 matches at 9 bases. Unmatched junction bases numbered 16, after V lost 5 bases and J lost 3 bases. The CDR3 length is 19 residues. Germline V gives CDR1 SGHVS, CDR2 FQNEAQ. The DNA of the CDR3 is TGTGCCAGCAGCCCAGTCCCGGGACAGGGTTTAGTAGCTAATGAAAAACTGTTTTTT. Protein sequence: CASSPVPGQGLVANEKLFF.

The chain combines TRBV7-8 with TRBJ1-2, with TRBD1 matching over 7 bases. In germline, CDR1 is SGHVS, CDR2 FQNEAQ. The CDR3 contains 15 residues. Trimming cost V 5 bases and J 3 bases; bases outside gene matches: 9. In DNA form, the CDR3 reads TGTGCCAGCAGCGTCAGGCCCGGGACAGACTATGGCTACACCTTC. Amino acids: CASSVRPGTDYGYTF.